A selection of T cell receptor beta chains follows, all from one sample in a study of metastatic and nonmetastatic thyroid tumors. Using MiXCR, TCRdb re-called clones from the PCR reads. The sample consists of tens of thousands of clones, over 15% of them appearing once. The sample was blood. These receptors originate from a female donor with papillary thyroid cancer or a benign thyroid nodule (not recorded which). Some clones in this sample may be carry-over from other donors' samples. Each CDR3 is given with its conserved first and last residue. D genes are given only for firm matches. Rows may omit the clone size; those that give it use once, few, many or a size class.

V gene	J gene	D gene	clone size	CDR3 DNA	CDR3 protein
TRBV7-2	TRBJ2-6	NA	many	TGTGCCAGCAGCTTACCACCACCGGGACGCCCGACCCTGGCTGCCAACGTCCTGACTTTC	CASSLPPPGRPTLAANVLTF
TRBV6-1	TRBJ1-1	NA	NA	TGTGCCAGCAGACAGGGACACTGGGACACTGAAGCTTTCTTT	CASRQGHWDTEAFF
TRBV19	TRBJ1-4	NA	many	TGTGCCAGTGCCGGTGCAGAGTACTCAACTAATGAAAAACTGTTTTTT	CASAGAEYSTNEKLFF
TRBV20-1	TRBJ1-1	NA	many	TGCAGTGCTAGTTTCCAGGGGACTGAAGCTTTCTTT	CSASFQGTEAFF
TRBV30	TRBJ2-7	NA	medium-sized	TGTGCCTGGAGTGTAACTTACGAGCAGTACTTC	CAWSVTYEQYF
TRBV24-1	TRBJ2-7	NA	NA	TGTGCCACCAGTGAGGGCTCACACGAGGAGTACTTC	CATSEGSHEEYF
TRBV30	TRBJ2-2	NA	NA	TGTGCCTGGGGATTGACCGGGACATCCGGGGAGCTGTTTTTT	CAWGLTGTSGELFF
TRBV2	TRBJ1-1	TRBD1	many	TGTGCCACAGGACAGGGGGCTGGGACTGAAGCTTTCTTT	CATGQGAGTEAFF
TRBV5-1	TRBJ2-2	TRBD2	many	TGCGCCAGCAGCTTGGCCACTAGCGTTAGCGGGGAGCTGTTTTTT	CASSLATSVSGELFF
TRBV13	TRBJ2-1	NA	many	TGTGCCAGCAGCTTAGGCCGTTGGGAGAACGGGGATGAGCAGTTCTTC	CASSLGRWENGDEQFF
TRBV24-1	TRBJ1-5	NA	few	TGTGCCACCAGTTTTCAGCCCCAGCATTTT	CATSFQPQHF
TRBV24-1	TRBJ1-2	NA	many	TGTGCCACCAGTGATTCCGGCTATGGCTACACCTTC	CATSDSGYGYTF
TRBV7-8	TRBJ2-2	TRBD2	many	TGTGCCAGCAGCTTACCCCTACTAGCGGGATGGATTAGCGGGGAGCTGTTTTTT	CASSLPLLAGWISGELFF
TRBV11-2	TRBJ1-5	NA	many	TGTGCCAGCAGCCCCCCCCCCTGGGGGGGCAGGAACAATCAGCCCCAGCATTTT	CASSPPPWGGRNNQPQHF
TRBV7-8	TRBJ2-3	TRBD2	NA	TGTGCCAGCAGCCTCCGACTCGGGGGGCGGGAGGATACTCATTATTTT	CASSLRLGGREDTHYF
TRBV6-1	TRBJ1-6	TRBD1	many	TGTGCCAGTACCGGGACAGCCAATTCACCCCTCCACTTT	CASTGTANSPLHF
TRBV6-1	TRBJ2-7	NA	many	TGTGCCAGCGGCCGAGTTGTGGCCTACGAGCAGTACTTC	CASGRVVAYEQYF
TRBV7-3	TRBJ2-7	NA	few	TGTGCCAGCAGCTTCGCCTTTGAGCAGTACTTC	CASSFAFEQYF
TRBV20-1	TRBJ2-1	TRBD2	once	TGCAGTGCTAGACTAGCGGGGTCCAATGAGCAGTTCTTC	CSARLAGSNEQFF
TRBV4-2	TRBJ2-5	NA	many	TGTGCCAGCAGCCAAGACAGGACCGAAGAGACCCAGTACTTC	CASSQDRTEETQYF
TRBV4-3	TRBJ2-7	TRBD2	many	TGCGCCAGCAGCCAAGAGAGGCAAGCGGGAGGGCCGCGTCAAACCTACGAGCAGTACTTC	CASSQERQAGGPRQTYEQYF
TRBV12-3/TRBV12-4	TRBJ2-2	NA	few	TGTGCCAGCAGTTTCGGTGGGACCGGGGAGCTGTTTTTT	CASSFGGTGELFF
TRBV24-1	TRBJ2-3	NA	many	TGTGCCACCAGTGATTTTGGGGGGTCTAGCACAGATACGCAGTATTTT	CATSDFGGSSTDTQYF
TRBV2	TRBJ1-2	NA	many	TGTGCCAGCAGTGATGAGTGGGACGGCTATGGCTACACCTTC	CASSDEWDGYGYTF
TRBV6-1	TRBJ2-7	NA	many	TGTGCCAGCAGTCGGGGGGACAGTAGAGCCTACGAGCAGTACTTC	CASSRGDSRAYEQYF
TRBV20-1	TRBJ1-1	NA	many	TGCAGTGCTAGAGTTGCAGGTCCGGGTGCTTTCTTT	CSARVAGPGAFF
TRBV7-2	TRBJ2-2	NA	few	TGTGCCAGTAGCTCCTGGATCTCCACCGGGGAGCTGTTTTTT	CASSSWISTGELFF
TRBV7-3	TRBJ2-5	NA	NA	TGTGCCAGCAGCTTAAGCCCGGGACGGAAGGAGTCCAAGTACTTC	CASSLSPGRKESKYF
TRBV20-1	TRBJ2-1	TRBD2	medium-sized	TGCAGTGCTAGAGATTATGGTTTGGCTAGCGGGTCCAATGAGCAGTTCTTC	CSARDYGLASGSNEQFF
TRBV7-6	TRBJ1-3	NA	many	TGTGCCAGCAGCTTAGGGTACGGGTCTGGAAACACCATATATTTT	CASSLGYGSGNTIYF
TRBV7-6	TRBJ2-2	NA	NA	TGTGCCAGCAGCTTACTAGGACAAAGCCGCACCGGGGAGCTGTTTTTT	CASSLLGQSRTGELFF
TRBV28	TRBJ2-7	NA	NA	TGTGCCAGCAGTTCGCTAACCCCCGTGACTAGTGGTAGGCATTCCTACGAGCAGTACTTC	CASSSLTPVTSGRHSYEQYF
TRBV28	TRBJ2-7	TRBD2	NA	TGTGCCAGCAGTCCCATCGGACTAGCGGACTACGAGCAGTACTTC	CASSPIGLADYEQYF
TRBV27	TRBJ2-2	NA	NA	TGCGCCAGCAGTTTAAGAGGGTCCGTGGAGCTGTTTTTT	CASSLRGSVELFF
TRBV27	TRBJ2-3	NA	many	TGTGCCAGCAGCTCTGGGGGCACAGATACGCAGTATTTT	CASSSGGTDTQYF
TRBV20-1	TRBJ1-1	TRBD1	NA	TGCAGTGCTAGACGACAGGGCACTAGCACTGAAGCTTTCTTT	CSARRQGTSTEAFF
TRBV28	TRBJ2-1	NA	medium-sized	TGTGCCAGCAGGGTAGACCCCTACAATGAGCAGTTCTTC	CASRVDPYNEQFF
TRBV6-1	TRBJ1-1	TRBD1	many	TGTGCCAGCAGCCCCCTGGACAGGGCTGAAGCTTTCTTT	CASSPLDRAEAFF
TRBV11-3	TRBJ1-3	NA	many	TGTACCAGCACGTTCCCCCAGGCAGGAAACACCATATATTTT	CTSTFPQAGNTIYF
TRBV4-1	TRBJ2-1	TRBD1	many	TGCGCCAGCAGCCAAGATGGGGTAGGACAGGGAAACAATGAGCAGTTCTTC	CASSQDGVGQGNNEQFF
TRBV12-3/TRBV12-4	TRBJ2-1	TRBD2	medium-sized	TGTGCCAGCAGTCCGGGGACTAGCGGGAGGGAGCAGTTCTTC	CASSPGTSGREQFF
TRBV20-1	TRBJ2-7	NA	medium-sized	TGCAGTGCTAGAGATGCCAAGCTACCAACCTACGAGCAGTACTTC	CSARDAKLPTYEQYF
TRBV4-1	TRBJ1-4	NA	many	TGCGCCAGCAGCCACATCCCGGGACTCAGAAGAGCAACTAATGAAAAACTGTTTTTT	CASSHIPGLRRATNEKLFF
TRBV18	TRBJ2-1	NA	many	TGTGCCAGCTCACCACGAGATACGTACAATGAGCAGTTCTTC	CASSPRDTYNEQFF
TRBV27	TRBJ1-5	TRBD1	NA	TGTGCCAGCAGCCTTACCGTCCGGGACAGCCATAATAGAAATAAGCCCCAGCATTTT	CASSLTVRDSHNRNKPQHF
TRBV20-1	TRBJ2-2	NA	many	TGCAGCGCCACCGGACAGATAAACACCGGGGAGCTGTTTTTT	CSATGQINTGELFF
TRBV20-1	TRBJ2-7	NA	many	TGCAGTGCTAGCCTCAACGGGCACTCCTACGAGCAGTACTTC	CSASLNGHSYEQYF
TRBV6-1	TRBJ2-7	NA	medium-sized	TGTGCCAGCACCCAGGGATGGGCCTACGAGCAGTACTTC	CASTQGWAYEQYF
TRBV6-1	TRBJ2-7	NA	NA	TGTGCCAGCAGTCCATGGGGTGATCAGTACTTC	CASSPWGDQYF
TRBV6-1	TRBJ1-2	NA	many	TGTGCCAGCAGCCCTTCAGGGCGGTCCTGGGGCTACACCTTC	CASSPSGRSWGYTF
TRBV28	TRBJ1-2	NA	many	TGTGCCAGCAGTTCCCCCGCCCGGGATTTAAACTATGGCTACACCTTC	CASSSPARDLNYGYTF
TRBV7-6	TRBJ2-5	TRBD2	many	TGTGCCAGCAGCTTAGAACTAGCGCTTGAGACCCAGTACTTC	CASSLELALETQYF
TRBV20-1	TRBJ1-1	TRBD1	NA	TGCAGTGCCCCCCCGCGGACAGGGCTAGGAAGGGAAGCTTTCTTT	CSAPPRTGLGREAFF
TRBV2	TRBJ2-3	TRBD1	many	TGTGCCACCAGGGACAGGGCCACAGATACGCAGTATTTT	CATRDRATDTQYF